This is a list of T cell receptor beta chains from one sample in a study of shared clonotypes between healthy human individuals. The table came from immunoSEQ multiplex PCR; TCRdb's copy has only in-frame clones and leaves some out. The sample lists 2 million to 2.5 million clones, about 95% occurring once. The material sequenced was naive CD8+ T cells sorted from blood. The receptors here all came from a man aged 18 to 30 in good health. The CDR3 runs from the conserved cysteine through the conserved F or W. The D gene is left open where the match is weak. Only part of the rows carry a size: once, few, many, or a class if the clone is expanded.

clone size: -
V gene: TRBV10-3
J gene: TRBJ2-7
D gene: TRBD1
CDR3 protein: CAISQDRGYEQYF
CDR3 DNA: TGTGCCATCAGCCAGGACAGGGGTTACGAGCAGTACTTC

clone size: -
V gene: TRBV25-1
J gene: TRBJ1-2
D gene: TRBD1
CDR3 protein: CASKDREAGYTF
CDR3 DNA: TGTGCCAGCAAGGACAGGGAGGCGGGCTACACCTTC

clone size: once
V gene: TRBV6-1
J gene: TRBJ1-5
D gene: -
CDR3 protein: CASSEAQAGLSRQPQHF
CDR3 DNA: TGTGCCAGCAGTGAAGCGCAAGCAGGGCTGTCGCGTCAGCCCCAGCATTTT

clone size: -
V gene: TRBV30
J gene: TRBJ1-1
D gene: -
CDR3 protein: CAWSVEITYEAFF
CDR3 DNA: TGTGCCTGGAGTGTTGAGATTACTTATGAAGCTTTCTTT

clone size: -
V gene: TRBV7-6
J gene: TRBJ2-3
D gene: -
CDR3 protein: CASSPPQILFSTDTQYF
CDR3 DNA: TGTGCCAGCAGCCCTCCGCAGATCCTATTTAGCACAGATACGCAGTATTTT

clone size: -
V gene: TRBV7-3
J gene: TRBJ2-7
D gene: TRBD1
CDR3 protein: CASSWPRTGDNEQYF
CDR3 DNA: TGTGCCAGCAGCTGGCCGAGGACAGGGGACAACGAGCAGTACTTC

clone size: once
V gene: TRBV27
J gene: TRBJ2-1
D gene: TRBD1
CDR3 protein: CASRTGLSSYNEQFF
CDR3 DNA: TGTGCCAGCAGGACAGGGCTCAGCTCCTACAATGAGCAGTTCTTC

clone size: -
V gene: TRBV7-8
J gene: TRBJ2-5
D gene: TRBD2
CDR3 protein: CASSFPLAGTITDQETQYF
CDR3 DNA: TGTGCCAGCAGCTTCCCACTAGCGGGAACCATTACAGACCAAGAGACCCAGTACTTC

clone size: -
V gene: TRBV4-1
J gene: TRBJ2-7
D gene: TRBD1
CDR3 protein: CASSSSTGSSHEQYF
CDR3 DNA: TGCGCCAGCAGCTCCTCGACAGGGAGTTCCCACGAGCAGTACTTC

clone size: -
V gene: TRBV27
J gene: TRBJ2-7
D gene: TRBD1
CDR3 protein: CASSFNRDRTYEQYF
CDR3 DNA: TGTGCCAGCAGTTTCAACCGGGACAGGACCTACGAGCAGTACTTC

clone size: -
V gene: TRBV7-9
J gene: TRBJ1-4
D gene: -
CDR3 protein: CASSPPRLEGEKLFF
CDR3 DNA: TGTGCCAGCAGCCCACCTCGGCTTGAGGGGGAAAAACTGTTTTTT

clone size: -
V gene: TRBV7-9
J gene: TRBJ1-4
D gene: -
CDR3 protein: CASSSWAGGDEKLFF
CDR3 DNA: TGTGCCAGCAGCTCCTGGGCGGGGGGCGATGAAAAACTGTTTTTT

clone size: -
V gene: TRBV29-1
J gene: TRBJ2-3
D gene: -
CDR3 protein: CSAGDTYTDTQYF
CDR3 DNA: TGCAGCGCTGGGGACACCTACACAGATACGCAGTATTTT

clone size: -
V gene: TRBV4-2
J gene: TRBJ2-7
D gene: TRBD2
CDR3 protein: CASSHIAGTSGSYEQYF
CDR3 DNA: TGTGCCAGCAGCCATATCGCCGGGACTAGTGGATCCTACGAGCAGTACTTC

clone size: -
V gene: TRBV4-1
J gene: TRBJ2-7
D gene: -
CDR3 protein: CASSQEGSYEQYF
CDR3 DNA: TGCGCCAGCAGCCAAGAGGGGAGTTACGAGCAGTACTTC

clone size: -
V gene: TRBV18
J gene: TRBJ2-6
D gene: TRBD1
CDR3 protein: CASSPIEGQEFNVLTF
CDR3 DNA: TGTGCCAGCTCACCTATAGAGGGACAGGAGTTCAACGTCCTGACTTTC

clone size: -
V gene: TRBV6-5
J gene: TRBJ2-5
D gene: -
CDR3 protein: CASSSEPQETQYF
CDR3 DNA: TGTGCCAGCAGTTCGGAACCACAAGAGACCCAGTACTTC

clone size: -
V gene: TRBV9
J gene: TRBJ1-4
D gene: -
CDR3 protein: CASSRTGATNEKLFF
CDR3 DNA: TGTGCCAGCAGTCGAACAGGTGCAACTAATGAAAAACTGTTTTTT

clone size: -
V gene: TRBV5-6
J gene: TRBJ2-5
D gene: -
CDR3 protein: CASSWGGFQETQYF
CDR3 DNA: TGTGCCAGCAGCTGGGGCGGGTTCCAAGAGACCCAGTACTTC

clone size: -
V gene: TRBV9
J gene: TRBJ2-1
D gene: TRBD2
CDR3 protein: CASSLGREGYNEQFF
CDR3 DNA: TGTGCCAGCAGCCTAGGGCGGGAGGGCTACAATGAGCAGTTCTTC

clone size: once
V gene: TRBV10-3
J gene: TRBJ2-5
D gene: TRBD2
CDR3 protein: CAISESQLAGGYQETQYF
CDR3 DNA: TGTGCCATCAGTGAGTCGCAGCTAGCGGGAGGGTACCAAGAGACCCAGTACTTC

clone size: -
V gene: TRBV10-1
J gene: TRBJ2-7
D gene: -
CDR3 protein: CASSSVDGTDTYEQYF
CDR3 DNA: TGCGCCAGCAGTTCCGTTGACGGGACGGACACCTACGAGCAGTACTTC

clone size: -
V gene: TRBV9
J gene: TRBJ1-2
D gene: -
CDR3 protein: CASSVGRSYGYTF
CDR3 DNA: TGTGCCAGCAGCGTAGGCAGAAGCTATGGCTACACCTTC

clone size: -
V gene: TRBV27
J gene: TRBJ1-6
D gene: -
CDR3 protein: CASSLSRGTSSYNSPLHF
CDR3 DNA: TGTGCCAGCAGTTTATCGCGAGGGACCAGCTCCTATAATTCACCCCTCCACTTT

clone size: -
V gene: TRBV10-2
J gene: TRBJ2-3
D gene: -
CDR3 protein: CASEGLKGADTQYF
CDR3 DNA: TGCGCCAGCGAGGGACTTAAGGGGGCAGATACGCAGTATTTT

clone size: -
V gene: TRBV5-8
J gene: TRBJ1-2
D gene: -
CDR3 protein: CASSPSAENYGYTF
CDR3 DNA: TGTGCCAGCAGCCCATCCGCAGAAAACTATGGCTACACCTTC

clone size: -
V gene: TRBV30
J gene: TRBJ2-3
D gene: -
CDR3 protein: CAWVPTNTDTQYF
CDR3 DNA: TGTGCCTGGGTACCCACTAACACAGATACGCAGTATTTT

clone size: -
V gene: TRBV5-6
J gene: TRBJ2-3
D gene: TRBD2
CDR3 protein: CASSLGAGGTLDTQYF
CDR3 DNA: TGTGCCAGCAGCTTGGGGGCGGGAGGGACCTTGGATACGCAGTATTTT

clone size: -
V gene: TRBV10-3
J gene: TRBJ2-7
D gene: -
CDR3 protein: CAISEKPDRTYEQYF
CDR3 DNA: TGTGCCATCAGTGAGAAACCGGACAGAACCTACGAGCAGTACTTC

clone size: -
V gene: TRBV29-1
J gene: TRBJ2-2
D gene: TRBD2
CDR3 protein: CSVNGEGRNTGELFF
CDR3 DNA: TGCAGCGTTAACGGGGAGGGGCGGAACACCGGGGAGCTGTTTTTT

clone size: -
V gene: TRBV28
J gene: TRBJ1-4
D gene: TRBD1
CDR3 protein: CASSAGTAYEKLFF
CDR3 DNA: TGTGCCAGCAGTGCCGGGACAGCCTATGAAAAACTGTTTTTT

clone size: -
V gene: TRBV9
J gene: TRBJ2-1
D gene: -
CDR3 protein: CASSVGGLAYNEQFF
CDR3 DNA: TGTGCCAGCAGCGTAGGGGGACTTGCCTACAATGAGCAGTTCTTC

clone size: few
V gene: TRBV15
J gene: TRBJ1-6
D gene: -
CDR3 protein: CATSRDYSGSAPLHF
CDR3 DNA: TGTGCCACCAGCAGAGATTATTCCGGGAGTGCACCCCTCCACTTT

clone size: few
V gene: TRBV5-4
J gene: TRBJ1-1
D gene: -
CDR3 protein: CASSPDSSEAFF
CDR3 DNA: TGTGCCAGCAGCCCGGACAGTTCTGAAGCTTTCTTT

clone size: -
V gene: TRBV28
J gene: TRBJ1-6
D gene: -
CDR3 protein: CASSSSSYNSPLHF
CDR3 DNA: TGTGCCAGCAGCTCGAGCTCCTATAATTCACCCCTCCACTTT

clone size: -
V gene: TRBV11-2
J gene: TRBJ2-6
D gene: -
CDR3 protein: CASSFGRAGANVLTF
CDR3 DNA: TGTGCCAGCAGCTTTGGAAGGGCCGGGGCCAACGTCCTGACTTTC

clone size: -
V gene: TRBV27
J gene: TRBJ1-1
D gene: -
CDR3 protein: CASSSFQTGGDEAFF
CDR3 DNA: TGTGCCAGCAGTTCATTCCAGACAGGCGGAGATGAAGCTTTCTTT

clone size: -
V gene: TRBV4-3
J gene: TRBJ2-5
D gene: TRBD2
CDR3 protein: CASSQETSGRLEETQYF
CDR3 DNA: TGCGCCAGCAGCCAAGAGACTAGCGGGAGGTTAGAAGAGACCCAGTACTTC

clone size: -
V gene: TRBV6-1
J gene: TRBJ2-7
D gene: -
CDR3 protein: CASSETSFDYEQYF
CDR3 DNA: TGTGCCAGCAGTGAAACTAGTTTCGACTACGAGCAGTACTTC

clone size: -
V gene: TRBV10-3
J gene: TRBJ2-7
D gene: -
CDR3 protein: CAIKTAQGYEQYF
CDR3 DNA: TGTGCCATCAAGACAGCGCAGGGCTACGAGCAGTACTTC

clone size: -
V gene: TRBV13
J gene: TRBJ2-7
D gene: TRBD2
CDR3 protein: CASSLGLAGGSSYEQYF
CDR3 DNA: TGTGCCAGCAGCTTGGGACTAGCGGGAGGGAGCTCCTACGAGCAGTACTTC

clone size: -
V gene: TRBV9
J gene: TRBJ1-6
D gene: TRBD1
CDR3 protein: CASSTGTVRESPLHF
CDR3 DNA: TGTGCCAGCAGCACAGGGACAGTTCGGGAGTCACCCCTCCACTTT

clone size: -
V gene: TRBV7-9
J gene: TRBJ2-4
D gene: -
CDR3 protein: CASTARNREDIQYF
CDR3 DNA: TGTGCCAGCACGGCCCGCAACAGGGAGGACATTCAGTACTTC

clone size: -
V gene: TRBV5-6
J gene: TRBJ2-3
D gene: -
CDR3 protein: CASSLGQLDTDTQYF
CDR3 DNA: TGTGCCAGCAGCTTGGGACAACTGGATACAGATACGCAGTATTTT

clone size: -
V gene: TRBV27
J gene: TRBJ1-5
D gene: -
CDR3 protein: CASRGFGIGGNQPQHF
CDR3 DNA: TGTGCCAGCAGGGGTTTCGGGATTGGAGGCAATCAGCCCCAGCATTTT

clone size: -
V gene: TRBV9
J gene: TRBJ2-5
D gene: -
CDR3 protein: CASSEGSGLETQYF
CDR3 DNA: TGTGCCAGCAGCGAGGGAAGCGGGTTGGAGACCCAGTACTTC

clone size: -
V gene: TRBV27
J gene: TRBJ2-7
D gene: TRBD2
CDR3 protein: CASSAGGGGYEQYF
CDR3 DNA: TGTGCCAGCAGTGCGGGGGGCGGGGGCTACGAGCAGTACTTC

clone size: -
V gene: TRBV5-6
J gene: TRBJ1-6
D gene: TRBD1
CDR3 protein: CASSLGTVYNSPLHF
CDR3 DNA: TGTGCCAGCAGCTTAGGGACAGTCTATAATTCACCCCTCCACTTT

clone size: -
V gene: TRBV5-1
J gene: TRBJ2-2
D gene: TRBD2
CDR3 protein: CASSLAQTLAGSTGELFF
CDR3 DNA: TGCGCCAGCAGCTTGGCCCAAACCCTAGCGGGGAGCACCGGGGAGCTGTTTTTT

clone size: -
V gene: TRBV7-9
J gene: TRBJ1-4
D gene: -
CDR3 protein: CASSPGEVPGEKLFF
CDR3 DNA: TGTGCCAGCAGCCCGGGCGAAGTGCCAGGGGAAAAACTGTTTTTT

clone size: -
V gene: TRBV7-9
J gene: TRBJ2-3
D gene: TRBD2
CDR3 protein: CASSDSGNPTDTQYF
CDR3 DNA: TGTGCCAGCAGCGACAGCGGGAACCCCACAGATACGCAGTATTTT

clone size: -
V gene: TRBV7-9
J gene: TRBJ2-7
D gene: TRBD1
CDR3 protein: CASSPPGQAFGEQYF
CDR3 DNA: TGTGCCAGCAGCCCTCCGGGACAGGCTTTCGGAGAGCAGTACTTC

clone size: -
V gene: TRBV4-1
J gene: TRBJ2-6
D gene: -
CDR3 protein: CASSQVTGANVLTF
CDR3 DNA: TGCGCCAGCAGCCAAGTGACTGGGGCCAACGTCCTGACTTTC

clone size: -
V gene: TRBV25-1
J gene: TRBJ1-4
D gene: -
CDR3 protein: CASSATRMGDEKLFF
CDR3 DNA: TGTGCCAGCAGCGCAACCCGTATGGGGGATGAAAAACTGTTTTTT

clone size: -
V gene: TRBV19
J gene: TRBJ2-7
D gene: -
CDR3 protein: CASSIALGRDLYEQYF
CDR3 DNA: TGTGCCAGTAGTATTGCTCTGGGGCGCGACCTCTACGAGCAGTACTTC

clone size: -
V gene: TRBV7-9
J gene: TRBJ1-2
D gene: -
CDR3 protein: CASNSQGLGYGYTF
CDR3 DNA: TGTGCCAGCAACTCACAGGGACTCGGCTATGGCTACACCTTC

clone size: once
V gene: TRBV4-1
J gene: TRBJ1-5
D gene: TRBD1
CDR3 protein: CASSHGQGQPQHF
CDR3 DNA: TGCGCCAGCAGCCATGGACAGGGTCAGCCCCAGCATTTT

clone size: -
V gene: TRBV6-6
J gene: TRBJ2-7
D gene: TRBD2
CDR3 protein: CASSFGTMYEQYF
CDR3 DNA: TGTGCCAGCAGCTTCGGGACTATGTACGAGCAGTACTTC